Following are 19 T cell receptor beta chains from one sample sequenced in a study of blood T cells in healthy people across ages (dated by TCRdb to between 2014 and 2017). The library was built by means of 5' RACE. The instrument was an Illumina HiSeq 2500. A second PCR of about 7 to 12 cycles was performed with a sample-barcoded 5' primer and a J-beta primer mix. TCRdb took the public reads, trimmed them with fastp at Q25, ran MiXCR for clone calling and kept in-frame beta chains. A single entry per CDR3 protein holds the most common genes and DNA from its merged rows. Within this sample are some 1,500,000 distinct CDR3 sequences, with 35% to 45% of them counted one time only. Approximately 4% of the sample lies in the top ten. The sample taken for sequencing was blood. The receptors were sampled from a woman aged 18-30 years in good health.

This clonotype showed up many times. The V and J genes are TRBV10-3 and TRBJ2-7; D call uncertain. The CDR3 loop spans 14 amino acids. V lost 6 bases to trimming and J lost 2 bases, with 14 bases between them. Looked up from germline, CDR1 is ENHRY and CDR2 is SYGVKD. CDR3 protein: CAIRTPQDPYEQYF. The CDR3, as DNA: TGTGCCATCAGGACACCTCAGGATCCCTACGAGCAGTACTTC.

This chain joins TRBV12-3 or TRBV12-4 and TRBJ1-2, with 9 nucleotides matching TRBD1. J lost 2 bases, V lost 6 bases, and 13 bases had no gene match. The CDR3 is 17 amino acids. The CDR3 sequence: CASRAKRGDRANYGYTF. CDR3 bases: TGTGCCAGCAGGGCTAAAAGGGGGGACAGGGCCAACTATGGCTACACCTTC.

The chain has TRBV27 and TRBJ2-7; 12 bases are a match to TRBD1. CDR1 is MNHEY, CDR2 SMNVEV, per germline (reference sequence). The V gene end was trimmed by 0 bases and the J gene end by 4 bases; junction bases not matched to a gene: 1. The length of the CDR3 is 15 residues. CDR3 in DNA: TGTGCCAGCAGTTTATCGGGACAGGGGGCTTACGAGCAGTACTTC. It specifies CASSLSGQGAYEQYF.

In this sample, this clonotype turned up once. CDR3 protein: CASSSRWSSYNEQFF. CDR3 coding DNA: TGTGCCAGCAGCTCCCGCTGGAGCTCCTACAATGAGCAGTTCTTC. The chain recombines TRBV7-2 with TRBJ2-1; D is undetermined. Between the trimmed V and J ends, which lost 4 bases and 0 bases, there was a span of 10 bases. Germline V gene sequence: CDR1 SGHTA, CDR2 FQGNSA. The CDR3 length is 15 residues.

The J gene is TRBJ2-5, the V gene TRBV6-6; 9 bases line up with TRBD2. V lost 0 bases to trimming and J lost 2 bases; unmatched junction nucleotides: 7. CDR3 size: 17 residues. The V gene's germline CDR1 is MNHNY and CDR2 SVGAGI (reference sequence). CDR3 coding DNA: TGTGCCAGCAGTTACTCGGCGGGGGGGATTTCTCAAGAGACCCAGTACTTC. Its translation is CASSYSAGGISQETQYF.

This clonotype has just a few counts. The chain has TRBV4-1 and TRBJ1-1; 7 nucleotides agree with TRBD1. Germline V gene sequence: CDR1 MGHRA, CDR2 YSYEKL. The junction had 9 bases not matched to a gene; V was cut back by 4 bases and J by 7 bases. This CDR3 contains 14 residues. CDR3 protein: CASSRTDRALEAFF. Written as DNA, the CDR3 is TGCGCCAGCAGCCGGACCGACAGGGCTCTTGAAGCTTTCTTT.

The CDR3, as DNA: TGTGCCAGCAGCCCGAGTATGACGGTACATGAGCAGTTCTTC. Its protein product is CASSPSMTVHEQFF. The chain has TRBV5-6 and TRBJ2-1, with D unresolved. From germline, CDR1 is SGHDT and CDR2 YYEEEE. V was pared by 4 bases and J by 8 bases, with 16 bases between. The CDR3 runs to 14 residues.

Comments on this clonotype: An end of the junction does not agree with germline; a read error may underlie this. The chain is built from TRBV6-1 and TRBJ2-2; tentatively, D is TRBD1 (5 bases). Germline V gene sequence: CDR1 MNHNS, CDR2 SASEGT. The CDR3 length is 15 residues. Here the CDR3 DNA reads TGTGCCAGCAATGAAGGACATTCGAACACCGGGGAGCTGTTTTTT. This gives the protein CASNEGHSNTGELFF.

This clonotype has only a few counts. This may be a read error, as it is one base from a much larger clone. This chain links TRBV14 with TRBJ2-1, with 12 bases matching TRBD2. The J call is uncertain, as TRBJ2-7 better fits the DNA end. The CDR3 sequence is 16 residues long. Germline CDR1 is SGHDN and CDR2 is FVKESK. The CDR3 DNA reads as TGTGCCAGCAGCCACGGACTAGCGGGGTCCTACAATGAGCAGTACTTC. It is translated as CASSHGLAGSYNEQYF.

The V call is TRBV25-1, the J call TRBJ1-1, with TRBD1 as a possible D gene (5 bases). CDR1 MGHDK and CDR2 SYGVNS come from the germline V gene. With 6 bases removed from V and 4 bases from J, the gap between germline ends came to 15 bases. The CDR3 contains 14 residues. The CDR3 protein is CASRGSGFVTEAFF. For the CDR3, the DNA is TGTGCCAGCAGGGGTTCAGGGTTCGTCACTGAAGCTTTCTTT.

This clonotype was recorded a few times. The chain has TRBV5-1 and TRBJ2-3, with 9 bases fitting TRBD1. Germline-derived CDR1 and CDR2 are SGHRS and YFSETQ. The CDR3 is 18 residues long. The V gene end was trimmed by 4 bases and the J gene end by 0 bases; junction bases not matched to a gene: 12. The CDR3 region has the DNA TGCGCCAGCAGCATCGGACAGGGGACCTATTCCAGCACAGATACGCAGTATTTT. The encoded protein is CASSIGQGTYSSTDTQYF.

In this sample, this clonotype turned up a few times. This chain joins TRBV12-5 and TRBJ2-7; D ambiguous. V shed 6 bases and J shed 6 bases, with 12 bases lying between them. CDR3 length: 12 amino acids. CDR1 is LGHNT and CDR2 is FRNRAP in the germline V gene. The CDR3, as DNA: TGTGCTAGTGGGCCGGAGTACGGCGAGCAGTACTTC. Translation gives CASGPEYGEQYF.

The genes are TRBV4-1 and TRBJ2-5, with D possibly matching TRBD2 (5 bases). Trimming removed 3 bases at V and 11 bases at J, with 13 bases between. The germline V gene has CDR1 MGHRA and CDR2 YSYEKL. The length of the CDR3 is 12 residues. CDR3 DNA: TGCGCCAGCAGCCAGCGAGGTAGGGAGCAGTACTTC. This translates into CASSQRGREQYF.

This rearrangement joins TRBV9 to TRBJ2-7, with TRBD2 matching over 8 bases. J gave up 7 bases and V 0 bases, and 9 bases lay outside the gene matches. CDR3 length equals 15 residues. In germline, CDR1 is SGDLS, CDR2 YYNGEE. CDR3: CASSVAPGGLEEQYF. For the CDR3, the DNA is TGTGCCAGCAGCGTAGCTCCGGGAGGGCTTGAGGAGCAGTACTTC. The complete variable domain, with remaining parts taken from reference TRBV9 and TRBJ2-7, reads DSGVTQTPKHLITATGQRVTLRCSPRSGDLSVYWYQQSLDQGLQFLIQYYNGEERAKGNILERFSAQQFPDLHSELNLSSLELGDSALYFCASSVAPGGLEEQYFGPGTRLTVT.

The chain recombines TRBV9 with TRBJ2-3; D perhaps matches TRBD2 (6 bases). This CDR3 is built from 14 residues. V was cut by 6 bases and J by 1 base, with 12 bases left in between. Germline-derived CDR1 and CDR2 are SGDLS and YYNGEE. The CDR3 loop reads CASTVAARTDTQYF. For the CDR3, the DNA is TGTGCCAGCACAGTAGCGGCCCGCACAGATACGCAGTATTTT.

V and J are TRBV20-1 and TRBJ2-7; 10 positions agree with TRBD1. Unmatched junction bases numbered 15, after V lost 6 bases and J lost 7 bases. The germline V gene has CDR1 DFQATT and CDR2 SNEGSKA (reference sequence). The CDR3 runs 15 residues. In DNA form, the CDR3 reads TGCAGTGCAATACACCGGGACAGGGGATCCAATGAGCAGTACTTC. Protein product: CSAIHRDRGSNEQYF.

The V call is TRBV20-1, the J call TRBJ2-5, with 8 positions matching TRBD2. Germline trimming cut 3 bases from V and 7 bases from J; bases unmatched to any gene: 13. Per the germline V gene, CDR1 is DFQATT and CDR2 is SNEGSKA (reference sequence). The length of the CDR3 is 15 residues. The CDR3 DNA is TGCAGTGCTAGTACCCCGGGGGGGGACCTCAGGACCCAGTACTTC. Protein: CSASTPGGDLRTQYF.

The V and J genes are TRBV20-1 and TRBJ2-3, with TRBD2 matching 12 bases. The germline V gene has CDR1 DFQATT and CDR2 SNEGSKA (reference sequence). The CDR3 covers 15 residues. With V trimmed by 5 bases and J by 3 bases, 6 bases remained unmatched. The CDR3 region is CSAPTSGSVTDTQYF. CDR3 in DNA: TGCAGTGCTCCGACTAGCGGGAGTGTGACAGATACGCAGTATTTT.

The chain uses TRBV6-2 or TRBV6-3 and TRBJ2-5, with D uncertain. Germline CDR1 is MNHEY and CDR2 is SVGEGT. The length of the CDR3 is 16 residues. V was shortened by 2 bases and J by 11 bases, with 24 bases between the two germline ends. CDR3 amino acids: CASSYEAARPRNEQYF. Here the CDR3 DNA reads TGTGCCAGCAGTTACGAGGCGGCTAGACCTCGCAATGAGCAGTACTTC.